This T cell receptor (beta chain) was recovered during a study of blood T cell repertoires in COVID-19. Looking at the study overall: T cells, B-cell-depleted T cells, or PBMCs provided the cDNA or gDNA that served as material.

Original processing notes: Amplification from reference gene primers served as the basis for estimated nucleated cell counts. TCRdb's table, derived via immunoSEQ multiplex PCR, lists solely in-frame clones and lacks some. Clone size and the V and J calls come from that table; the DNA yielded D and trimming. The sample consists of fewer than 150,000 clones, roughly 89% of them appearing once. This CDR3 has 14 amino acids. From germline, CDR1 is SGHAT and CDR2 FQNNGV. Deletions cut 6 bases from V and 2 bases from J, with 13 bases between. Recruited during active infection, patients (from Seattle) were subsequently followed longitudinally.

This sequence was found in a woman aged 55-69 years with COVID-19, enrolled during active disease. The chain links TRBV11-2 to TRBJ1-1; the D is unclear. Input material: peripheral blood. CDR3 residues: CASRLQGGNTEAFF. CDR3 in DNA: TGTGCCAGCAGACTTCAAGGAGGCAACACTGAAGCTTTCTTT.